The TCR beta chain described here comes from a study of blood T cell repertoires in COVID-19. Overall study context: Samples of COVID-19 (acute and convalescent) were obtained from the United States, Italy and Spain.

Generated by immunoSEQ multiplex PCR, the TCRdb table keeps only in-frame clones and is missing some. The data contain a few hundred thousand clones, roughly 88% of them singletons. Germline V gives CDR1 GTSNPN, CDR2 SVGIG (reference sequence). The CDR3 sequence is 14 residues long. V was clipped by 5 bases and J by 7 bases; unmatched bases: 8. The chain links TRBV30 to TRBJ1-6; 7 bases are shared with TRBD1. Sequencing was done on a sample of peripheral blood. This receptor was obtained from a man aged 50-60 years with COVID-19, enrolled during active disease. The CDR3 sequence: CAWGGTASNSPLHF. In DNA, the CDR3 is TGTGCCTGGGGGGGGACAGCATCCAATTCACCCCTCCACTTT.